This T cell receptor beta chain comes out of a study of tumor-infiltrating lymphocytes in primary liver carcinoma. Study context: Each of the growths was stage T1-T3 N0M0, extending roughly 4.2 to 10 cm across. Study findings and constraints: Bulk, unsorted sampling meant CD4+ and CD8+ repertoires went uncompared.

Germline DNA was also extracted, and blood RNA was taken from unsorted whole blood. As regards this clonotype: The antigen is unknown.

V was cut by 6 bases and J by 6 bases, with 16 bases left in between. This CDR3 spans 14 amino acids. CDR1 MDHEN and CDR2 SYDVKM come from the germline V gene. TCR beta cDNA came from around 500 ng total RNA, primed with a constant-region primer. Construction of TCR beta libraries relied on three successive nested multiplex PCR rounds employing slightly modified ARM-PCR. Researchers ran the first two PCR rounds for ten to eleven cycles each with TRBV1-TRBV30 forward primers and a C-beta reverse primer. One entry per CDR3 protein, called by TCRdb with MiXCR from the multiplex PCR reads. The table lists around 330,000 distinct CDR3 sequences, about 60% of them singletons.

The sample comprised peripheral blood. This chain uses TRBV28 with TRBJ2-3; D possibly corresponds to TRBD2 (5 bases). The sequence was collected from a man in his forties with primary liver carcinoma and hepatitis B virus infection. CDR3 sequence (DNA): TGTGCCAGCAGCCCTAGCTGTCCTGCGGATACGCAGTATTTT. Translated: CASSPSCPADTQYF.